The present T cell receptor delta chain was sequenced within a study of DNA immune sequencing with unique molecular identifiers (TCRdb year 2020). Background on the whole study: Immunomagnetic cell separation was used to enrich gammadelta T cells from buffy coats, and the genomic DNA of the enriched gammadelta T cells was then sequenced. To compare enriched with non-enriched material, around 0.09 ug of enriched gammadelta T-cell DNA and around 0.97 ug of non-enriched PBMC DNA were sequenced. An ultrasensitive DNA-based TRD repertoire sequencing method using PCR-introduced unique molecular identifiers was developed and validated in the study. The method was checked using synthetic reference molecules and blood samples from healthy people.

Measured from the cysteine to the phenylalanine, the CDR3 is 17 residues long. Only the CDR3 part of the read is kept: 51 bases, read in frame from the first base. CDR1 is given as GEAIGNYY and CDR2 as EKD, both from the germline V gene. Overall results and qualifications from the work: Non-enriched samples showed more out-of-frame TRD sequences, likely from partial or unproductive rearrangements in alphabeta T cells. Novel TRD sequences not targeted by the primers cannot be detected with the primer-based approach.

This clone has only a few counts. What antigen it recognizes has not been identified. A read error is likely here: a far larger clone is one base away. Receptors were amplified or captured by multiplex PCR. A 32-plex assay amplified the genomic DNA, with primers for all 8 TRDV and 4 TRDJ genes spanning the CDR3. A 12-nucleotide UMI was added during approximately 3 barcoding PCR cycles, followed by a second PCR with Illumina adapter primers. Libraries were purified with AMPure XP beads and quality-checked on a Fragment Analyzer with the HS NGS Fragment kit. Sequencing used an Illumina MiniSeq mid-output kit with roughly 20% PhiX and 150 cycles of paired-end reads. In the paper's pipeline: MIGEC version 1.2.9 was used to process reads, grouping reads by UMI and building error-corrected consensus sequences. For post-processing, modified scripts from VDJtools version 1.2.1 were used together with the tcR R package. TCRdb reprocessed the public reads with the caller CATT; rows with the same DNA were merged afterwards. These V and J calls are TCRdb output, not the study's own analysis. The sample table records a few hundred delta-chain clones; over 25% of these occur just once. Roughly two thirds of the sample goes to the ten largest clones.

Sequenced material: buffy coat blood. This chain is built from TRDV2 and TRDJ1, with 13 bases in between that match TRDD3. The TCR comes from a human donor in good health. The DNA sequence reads TGTGCCTGTTACACCCTTACTGGGGGATACGACACCGATAAACTCATCTTT. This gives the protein CACYTLTGGYDTDKLIF.